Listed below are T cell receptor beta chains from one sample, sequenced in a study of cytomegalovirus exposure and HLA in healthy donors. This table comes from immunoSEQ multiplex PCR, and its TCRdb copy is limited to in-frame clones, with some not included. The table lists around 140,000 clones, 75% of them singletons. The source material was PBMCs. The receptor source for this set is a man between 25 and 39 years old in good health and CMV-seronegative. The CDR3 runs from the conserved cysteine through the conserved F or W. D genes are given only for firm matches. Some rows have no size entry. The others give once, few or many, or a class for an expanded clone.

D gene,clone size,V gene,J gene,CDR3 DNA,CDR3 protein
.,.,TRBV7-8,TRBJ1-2,TGTGCCAGCAGATGGGGCCAGGACGATGGCTACACCTTC,CASRWGQDDGYTF
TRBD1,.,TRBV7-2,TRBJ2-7,TGTGCCAGCAGTCTGTTACCGGGACAGGGGGATGGGGAGCAGTACTTC,CASSLLPGQGDGEQYF
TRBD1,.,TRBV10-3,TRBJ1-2,TGTGCCATCAGTGGGACAGGGATCTATGGCTACACCTTC,CAISGTGIYGYTF
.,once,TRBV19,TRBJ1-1,TGTGCCAGTAGTCCCCTGGGAGGGAACACTGAAGCTTTCTTT,CASSPLGGNTEAFF
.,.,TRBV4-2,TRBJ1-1,TGTGCCAGCAGCCAAGAAGGGAAGGGGGACACTGAAGCTTTCTTT,CASSQEGKGDTEAFF
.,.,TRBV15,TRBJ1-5,TGTGCCACCACACATACGTACAATCAGCCCCAGCATTTT,CATTHTYNQPQHF
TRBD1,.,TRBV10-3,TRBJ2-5,TGTGCCATCAGGGACAGGGTGTATGAGACCCAGTACTTC,CAIRDRVYETQYF
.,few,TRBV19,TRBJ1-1,TGTGCCAGTAGTATGAAGAGCACTGAAGCTTTCTTT,CASSMKSTEAFF
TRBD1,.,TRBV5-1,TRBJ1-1,TGCGCCAGCAGCTGGGGGACAGGGAAGTCTGAAGCTTTCTTT,CASSWGTGKSEAFF
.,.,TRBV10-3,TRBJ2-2,TGTGCCATCAGTGAGTCACAGTTGAACACCGGGGAGCTGTTTTTT,CAISESQLNTGELFF
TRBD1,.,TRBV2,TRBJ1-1,TGTGCCAGCTCTTCGGAGACAGGGGGGGTGAACACTGAAGCTTTCTTT,CASSSETGGVNTEAFF
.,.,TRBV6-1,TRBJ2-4,TGTGCCAGCAGTGAGGGCAACAAAAACAGTCAGTACTTC,CASSEGNKNSQYF
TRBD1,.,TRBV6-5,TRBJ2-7,TGTGCCAGCAGAGGACAGGGGGCATCGAGTGAGCAGTACTTC,CASRGQGASSEQYF
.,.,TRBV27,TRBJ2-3,TGTGCCAGCAGTTTGACAACGGGGGGCACAGATACGCAGTATTTT,CASSLTTGGTDTQYF
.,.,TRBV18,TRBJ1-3,TGTGCCAGCTCACCTTCTGGGGACAACTCTGGAAACACCATATATTTT,CASSPSGDNSGNTIYF
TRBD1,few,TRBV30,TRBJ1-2,TGTGCCTGCGGACAGGGATATGGCTACACCTTC,CACGQGYGYTF
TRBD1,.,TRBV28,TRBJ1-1,TGTGCCAGCAGCGTGACAGGGGCAGTTTCAGTGAGGACTGAAGCTTTCTTT,CASSVTGAVSVRTEAFF
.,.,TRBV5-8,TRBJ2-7,TGTGCCAGCAGGGGACAATCCGAGCAGTACTTC,CASRGQSEQYF
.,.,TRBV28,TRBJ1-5,TGTGCCAGCAGTTTATTCTTTAAACAAGGCAATCAGCCCCAGCATTTT,CASSLFFKQGNQPQHF
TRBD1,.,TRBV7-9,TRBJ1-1,TGTGCCAGCAGCAAGGACAGGAAGAACACTGAAGCTTTCTTT,CASSKDRKNTEAFF
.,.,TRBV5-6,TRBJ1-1,TGTGCCAGCAGCTGGGGGGTCCCCACTGAAGCTTTCTTT,CASSWGVPTEAFF
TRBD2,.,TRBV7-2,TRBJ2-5,TGTGCCAGCAGACTAGCGGCGGGGGGGCTGGAGACCCAGTACTTC,CASRLAAGGLETQYF
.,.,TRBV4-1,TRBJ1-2,TGCGCCAGCAGCAATTTTATCCGGGACATCTATGGCTACACCTTC,CASSNFIRDIYGYTF
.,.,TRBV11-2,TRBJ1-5,TGTGCCAGCAGCCCAGGGACACTGAATCAGCCCCAGCATTTT,CASSPGTLNQPQHF
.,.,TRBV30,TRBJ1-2,TGTGCCTGGAGGGGCCAGGGATATGGCTACACCTTC,CAWRGQGYGYTF
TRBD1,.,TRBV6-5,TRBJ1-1,TGTGCCAGCAGTTCCCCCTGGACAGGGAACAGGACGGCTTTCTTT,CASSSPWTGNRTAFF
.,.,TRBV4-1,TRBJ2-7,TGCGCCAGCAGCCAAGATCCTTACGAGCAGTACTTC,CASSQDPYEQYF
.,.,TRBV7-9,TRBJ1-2,TGTGCCAGCGAATGGGACAATGGCTACACCTTC,CASEWDNGYTF
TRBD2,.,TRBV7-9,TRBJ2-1,TGTGCCAGCAGTTTGTTCGGGGGGACCCCCTACAATGAGCAGTTCTTC,CASSLFGGTPYNEQFF
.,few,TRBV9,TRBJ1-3,TGTGCCAGCAGCTCTCGGGGGGCTGGAAACACCATATATTTT,CASSSRGAGNTIYF